Sequencing of this TCR beta chain was carried out in a study of OX40 agonist ivuxolimab in advanced cancers. Study details: Each patient was given ivuxolimab into a vein every 2 weeks, at 0.01 to 10 mg/kg. Overall study findings and caveats: Among the lowest peripheral clonal expansion occurred in 0.1-3.0 mg/kg partial responders.

In germline, CDR1 is MGHRA, CDR2 YSYEKL. J was trimmed by 6 bases and V by 1 base; bases with no gene match: 17. CDR3 length equals 20 residues. Clones were read by immunoSEQ multiplex PCR, and TCRdb kept only the in-frame ones, dropping some. The table records approximately 80,000 clones, about 90% of them present only once. Exclusion of a patient followed from autoimmune disease history or systemic immunosuppression. This clone has just one count. Its antigen is unidentified. V and J are TRBV4-1 and TRBJ2-1; 11 bases agree with TRBD2. The clonotype was recovered from an adult with an advanced solid tumor such as melanoma, head and neck, liver or kidney cancer. This sample comprised CD4+ or CD8+ T cells sorted from blood, obtained in a trial of the OX40 agonist ivuxolimab. The CDR3 is CASSQARTSGPVLGANEQFF. CDR3 DNA: TGCGCCAGCAGCCAAGCGCGGACTAGCGGGCCCGTGCTAGGTGCCAATGAGCAGTTCTTC.